This note documents a single T cell receptor (beta chain) sequence. Each CDR3 protein gets one entry after TCRdb re-called the reads with MiXCR. The sample consists of some 220,000 distinct CDR3 sequences, roughly 26% of them appearing once. The data originate from a study of kidney transplant recipient with SARS-CoV-2 infection. The CDR3 is 17 residues long. Trimming cost V 4 bases and J 4 bases, with 22 bases left between them. Germline CDR1 SEHNR, CDR2 FQNEAQ (reference sequence). Here the sequenced sample was a blood sample, taken at baseline and on day 111 from a kidney transplant recipient. The V and J genes are TRBV7-9 and TRBJ1-2; the D is unclear. The receptor comes from a male patient between 25 and 39 years old who had COVID-19 and was a kidney transplant recipient. Some T cells could come from the graft donor. This CDR3 reads CASSCGNKVGKTYGYTF. For the CDR3, the DNA is TGTGCCAGCAGCTGCGGCAATAAGGTTGGAAAGACCTATGGCTACACCTTC.